The T cell receptor beta chain described here comes from a study of regulatory T cells in long-lasting Graves disease. From germline, CDR1 is SGHTA and CDR2 FQGNSA. The J segment lost 4 bases and the V segment lost 2 bases, leaving 6 bases of the junction unmatched. The length of the CDR3 is 15 residues. This sample's time point: newly diagnosed GD, antithyroid drugs for less than 3 months. Preparation of the TCR library used RNA extracted from PBMCs. Libraries of TCR beta came from iRepertoire HTBI primers plus Arm-PCR of CDR3 regions. TCRdb re-called the multiplex PCR reads with MiXCR, one entry per CDR3 protein. Of roughly 380,000 distinct CDR3 sequences listed, about 16% are singletons. This clonotype was found many times.

Sequenced material: peripheral blood mononuclear cells (PBMCs), taken at new diagnosis, from a patient treated with antithyroid drugs. This chain joins TRBV7-2 and TRBJ2-7, with 9 bases fitting TRBD2. The sequence came from a female donor with Graves disease. The DNA of the CDR3 is TGTGCCAGCAGCTTAAGCGGGAGGTTTCCGTACGAGCAGTACTTC. Protein product: CASSLSGRFPYEQYF.